This T cell receptor beta chain is drawn from a study of blood T cells in healthy people across ages (dated by TCRdb to between 2014 and 2017). Notes on the research overall: Template switching captured roughly one uniquely barcoded TCR beta cDNA molecule per two T cells in model experiments. To track age-related changes in TCR beta repertoire diversity, the study relied on deep sequencing normalized with unique cDNA molecular identifiers. Donors were grouped into four age groups: young (average 16 years), middle-aged (about 38), aged (around 56) and long-lived (approximately 82). To avoid experimental bias, donors of different ages were spread randomly across the sequencing lanes. For two donors (one aged 18 to 30 and one aged 80 or older), the study analyzed two additional independent replicas of 1 million unique cDNA reads from the same blood draw.

About this clonotype: It has no known antigen specificity. No base quality values were provided; no much bigger clone lies one nucleotide off.

Points the paper makes about the study in general: Because profiling used bulk unsorted PBMCs, naive and antigen-experienced compartments could not be compared conclusively. The percentage of naive T cells measured by flow cytometry correlated strongly with observed TCR beta diversity. Donor CMV infection status was unknown, potentially confounding age-related changes in expanded clonotypes. Estimates of total diversity from one million sequenced T cells were regarded as lower bounds and underestimates. As age increased, observed TCR beta diversity per million T cells dropped in a roughly linear way, and a significant reduction was already evident by age 40. The long-lived group showed more naive CD4+ T cells, fewer expanded clones and increased TCR diversity than the aged group, suggesting age selection.

The donors were roughly 40 Caucasian individuals from Russia, aged 6 to 90 years, who were systemically healthy. Around 10 milliliters of peripheral blood were drawn from each donor into EDTA-treated Vacutainer tubes. Ficoll-Paque density-gradient centrifugation was used to isolate PBMCs, with at least 6.5 million obtained per sample. Total RNA was extracted from PBMCs with Trizol reagent, with at least 6 micrograms obtained per sample. For every donor, flow cytometry on a PBMC aliquot measured the percentage of naive CD45RAhigh/CD27high T cells. CDR1 and CDR2 (SGHAT, FQDESV) derive from the germline V gene (reference sequence). V is pared back by 5 bases and J by 4 bases, with 11 bases lying between the germline termini. The CDR3 has 13 amino acids, counting the end cysteine and phenylalanine. Only the CDR3 part of the read is kept: 39 bases, read in frame from the first base. Library preparation employed 5' RACE. TCRdb shows the sequencer as Illumina HiSeq 2500. A second PCR of about 7 to 12 cycles was run with a J-beta primer mix and a sample-barcoded 5' primer. Each TCR beta cDNA molecule received a unique molecular identifier from a template-switch 5' adaptor carrying 12 random nucleotides. Each sample yielded at least 2.5 million CDR3-containing paired-end reads. The Mint cDNA synthesis kit, primed by a TRBC-specific oligonucleotide, was used to synthesize first-strand cDNA from all RNA. Following uracil-DNA glycosylase treatment, a first 18-cycle PCR with universal primers M1SS and BC2_uni_R was performed on all cDNA. As for the original processing: Each sample was normalized by randomly selecting 1 million high-quality reads, each carrying a distinct molecular identifier. Instead of being binned into consensus sequences, reads that shared molecular identifiers were thrown out. CDR3 identification, clonotype clustering and error correction used MiTCR with a Q25 quality threshold and the strictest error-elimination algorithm. A nonparametric unseen species model with Euler transformation was used to estimate a lower bound on total TCR beta diversity. TCRdb passed the public sequencing reads through fastp at Q25 and MiXCR, retaining productive beta sequences. Entries that share a CDR3 protein sequence are merged under the most common genes and DNA. The V and J calls, along with clone size, are taken from TCRdb and not from the paper's own processing. Recorded for this sample are about 750,000 distinct CDR3 sequences; roughly 50% of them occurred a single time. The ten largest make up about 42% of the sample.

The chain employs TRBV11-1 and TRBJ1-2; confidence is insufficient to name the D gene. The sequence derives from an elderly man in good health. Source material: blood. The nucleotide sequence is given as TGTGCCAGCAGCCCACTGCCCGGCTATGGCTACACCTTC. It encodes CASSPLPGYGYTF.